The 18 T cell receptor beta chains listed next were all sequenced from one sample in a study of memory CD4+ T cells and cytomegalovirus serostatus. The repertoire was sequenced with immunoSEQ multiplex PCR; TCRdb's copy has only in-frame clones and lacks some. Of about 75,000 clones listed, roughly 78% are singletons. The sort gate was single viable CD3+CD4+CD8-CD45RO+ cells for memory CD4+ T cells. Input material: memory CD4+ T cells from blood. These receptors all come from an adult in good health and CMV-seropositive.

The chain is built from TRBV4-3 and TRBJ1-4; 7 bases agree with TRBD1. CDR3 length: 14 amino acids. Trimming at V came to 3 bases and at J to 10 bases, leaving 8 bases not matched to a gene. CDR1 and CDR2 from the germline V gene are LGHNA and YSLEER. CDR3 nucleotides: TGCGCCAGCAGCCATCGAACAGGGGAGGGAAAACTGTTTTTT. Translating gives CASSHRTGEGKLFF.

The chain recombines TRBV6-4 with TRBJ2-6, with TRBD1 as a possible D gene (6 bases). The germline gives CDR1 MRHNA, CDR2 SNTAGT. Trimming removed 6 bases from V and 2 bases from J, with 8 bases in between. This CDR3 region has 14 residues. The CDR3 is CASRAGAGANVLTF. Written as DNA, the CDR3 is TGTGCCAGCAGGGCAGGGGCTGGGGCCAACGTCCTGACTTTC.

This clone was found once. The rearrangement uses TRBV18 and TRBJ1-1, with TRBD1 as a possible D gene (6 bases). The germline V and J ends were trimmed by 5 bases and 3 bases, with 7 bases remaining between them. CDR1 and CDR2 from the germline V gene are KGHSH and LQKENI. This CDR3 has 12 residues. Here the CDR3 reads CASSGGHTEAFF. DNA for the CDR3: TGTGCCAGCTCAGGGGGGCACACTGAAGCTTTCTTT.

In nucleotides, the CDR3 is TGTGCCAGCAGCTTAGAATCGAAGACTGAAGCTTTCTTT. This sequence encodes CASSLESKTEAFF. The chain carries TRBV11-2 and TRBJ1-1; no clear D gene. With 0 bases removed from V and 5 bases from J, the gap between germline ends came to 7 bases. The CDR3 runs 13 residues. Germline loops: CDR1 SGHAT, CDR2 FQNNGV. The whole variable domain, filled in from reference TRBV11-2 and TRBJ1-1, reads EAGVAQSPRYKIIEKRQSVAFWCNPISGHATLYWYQQILGQGPKLLIQFQNNGVVDDSQLPKDRFSAERLKGVDSTLKIQPAKLEDSAVYLCASSLESKTEAFFGQGTRLTVV.

This rearrangement joins TRBV20-1 to TRBJ1-2; D unclear. Germline V gives CDR1 DFQATT, CDR2 SNEGSKA (reference sequence). Trimming pared 3 bases from V and 6 bases from J, leaving 8 bases between. CDR3 size: 11 residues. The CDR3: CSASRGNGYTF. CDR3 in DNA: TGCAGTGCTAGTCGGGGAAATGGCTACACCTTC.

The chain couples TRBV2 to TRBJ2-3, with D tentatively TRBD1 or TRBD2 (5 bases each). CDR1 and CDR2 (germline): SNHLY, FYNNEI. Trimming removed 5 bases from V and 5 bases from J, with 8 bases in between. The CDR3 is 12 amino acids. The CDR3 coding sequence is TGTGCCAGCAGTATGAGGGGAGATACGCAGTATTTT. The encoded protein is CASSMRGDTQYF.

V usage is TRBV30 and J usage is TRBJ2-3; 7 bases align to TRBD2. Germline V gene lookup returns CDR1 GTSNPN and CDR2 SVGIG (reference sequence). The CDR3 is made up of 15 amino acids. With 6 bases clipped from V and 4 bases from J, the junction kept 13 bases outside the gene matches. CDR3 nucleotides: TGTGCCTGTCCCGATGGGGCGGGAGCCCCAGATACGCAGTATTTT. Its translation is CACPDGAGAPDTQYF.

Note on this clone: Other DNA variants within this sample encode the same CDR3. The CDR3 protein is CASSQGTRARDTQYF. The DNA for the CDR3 is TGCGCCAGCAGCCAAGGGACTAGGGCTCGGGATACGCAGTATTTT. The gene calls are TRBV4-1 and TRBJ2-3, with 7 nucleotides matching TRBD2. CDR1 MGHRA and CDR2 YSYEKL come from the germline V gene. CDR3 length: 15 residues. Trimming at V came to 1 base and at J to 6 bases, leaving 7 bases not matched to a gene.

The J gene is TRBJ1-1, the V gene TRBV2, with 8 positions matching TRBD1. CDR3 length: 13 amino acids. Germline loops: CDR1 SNHLY, CDR2 FYNNEI. With V trimmed by 6 bases and J by 7 bases, 7 bases remained unmatched. CDR3 coding DNA: TGTGCCAGCAGCGTGCAGGGGGCGTATGAAGCTTTCTTT. The encoded protein is CASSVQGAYEAFF.

The V gene is TRBV19, the J gene TRBJ1-2; D is unresolved. The CDR3 sequence is 15 residues long. Germline V CDR1 and CDR2: LNHDA, SQIVND (reference sequence). The V gene lost 4 bases and the J gene lost 7 bases, with 19 bases spanning the gap. CDR3 loop: CASSRSGLDPSGYTF. As DNA, the CDR3 is TGTGCCAGTAGTAGGTCCGGGTTGGACCCCTCTGGCTACACCTTC.

The chain recombines TRBV11-2 with TRBJ1-6; TRBD1 matches 8 bases. The junction had 10 bases not matched to a gene; V was cut back by 2 bases and J by 13 bases. Germline lookup yields CDR1 SGHAT and CDR2 FQNNGV. The CDR3 totals 15 residues. This chain's CDR3 is CASSLYTPGQDPLHF. The DNA for the CDR3 is TGTGCCAGCAGCTTATATACTCCGGGACAGGACCCCCTCCACTTT. Filled out from reference TRBV11-2 and TRBJ1-6, the complete variable domain reads EAGVAQSPRYKIIEKRQSVAFWCNPISGHATLYWYQQILGQGPKLLIQFQNNGVVDDSQLPKDRFSAERLKGVDSTLKIQPAKLEDSAVYLCASSLYTPGQDPLHFGNGTRLTVT.

The chain carries TRBV5-1 and TRBJ2-5; no clear D gene. Germline CDR1 is SGHRS and CDR2 is YFSETQ. This CDR3 is built from 13 residues. Trimming took off 0 bases at V and 4 bases at J, with 7 bases between the two ends. The CDR3 protein is CASSLALAETQYF. The CDR3 DNA is TGCGCCAGCAGCTTGGCACTGGCAGAGACCCAGTACTTC.

This chain links TRBV14 with TRBJ2-2; TRBD2 agrees at 8 bases. V lost 4 bases and J lost 4; bases outside the gene matches: 2. CDR1 is SGHDN and CDR2 is FVKESK in the germline V gene. The CDR3 has 14 amino acids. The CDR3 is CASSRSGGTGELFF. CDR3 nucleotides: TGTGCCAGCAGCCGGAGCGGGGGCACCGGGGAGCTGTTTTTT.

The gene calls are TRBV4-3 and TRBJ2-1; 9 nucleotides align to TRBD2. J was trimmed by 9 bases and V by 1 base; bases with no gene match: 7. Germline CDR1 is LGHNA and CDR2 is YSLEER. This CDR3 spans 15 amino acids. This CDR3 is CASSQASGIPSEQFF. CDR3 DNA: TGCGCCAGCAGCCAAGCTAGCGGGATCCCGAGTGAGCAGTTCTTC.

The chain couples TRBV5-1 to TRBJ1-2; 8 bases align to TRBD1. Germline CDR1 and CDR2: SGHRS and YFSETQ. The CDR3 has 14 amino acids. The V and J ends lost 0 bases and 2 bases, in that order; junction bases with no gene match: 0. The CDR3 spells CASSLGTGNYGYTF. The CDR3 DNA reads TGCGCCAGCAGCTTGGGGACAGGGAACTATGGCTACACCTTC.

The V gene is TRBV25-1, the J gene TRBJ2-7; 12 bases agree with TRBD2. This CDR3 spans 17 amino acids. Germline V lookup: CDR1 MGHDK, CDR2 SYGVNS. Trimming removed 4 bases from V and 4 bases from J; junction bases left unmatched: 11. The CDR3 here is CASSGLMTSGSNYEQYV. CDR3 nucleotides: TGTGCCAGCAGTGGCCTCATGACTAGCGGGAGTAATTACGAGCAGTACGTC.

V usage is TRBV5-4 and J usage is TRBJ2-1; 9 bases line up with TRBD2. The CDR3 is 14 residues long. CDR1 and CDR2 from the germline V gene are SGHNT and YYREEE (reference sequence). With V trimmed by 3 bases and J by 9 bases, 7 bases remained unmatched. CDR3 protein: CASSSGTSFSEQFF. Written as DNA, the CDR3 is TGTGCCAGCAGCTCCGGGACTAGCTTTAGTGAGCAGTTCTTC.

This chain joins TRBV7-2 and TRBJ2-1, with a possible D match to TRBD2 (6 bases). The CDR3 runs to 14 residues. Trimming cost V 0 bases and J 8 bases, with 11 bases left between them. The germline gives CDR1 SGHTA, CDR2 FQGNSA. CDR3 coding DNA: TGTGCCAGCAGCTTAGCGCTCGGAGGGTATGAGCAGTTCTTC. It specifies CASSLALGGYEQFF.